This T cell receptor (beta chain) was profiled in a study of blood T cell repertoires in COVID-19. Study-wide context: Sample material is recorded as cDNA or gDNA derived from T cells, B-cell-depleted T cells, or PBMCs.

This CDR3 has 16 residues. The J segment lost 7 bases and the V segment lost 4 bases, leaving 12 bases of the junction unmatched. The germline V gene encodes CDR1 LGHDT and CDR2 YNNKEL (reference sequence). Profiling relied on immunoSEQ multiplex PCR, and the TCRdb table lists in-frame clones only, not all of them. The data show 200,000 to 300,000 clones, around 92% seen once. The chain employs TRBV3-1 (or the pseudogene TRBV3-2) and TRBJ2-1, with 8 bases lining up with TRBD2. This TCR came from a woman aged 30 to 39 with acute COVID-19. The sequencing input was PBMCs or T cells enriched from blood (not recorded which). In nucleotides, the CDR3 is TGTGCCAGCAGCCCCCTCGCAGCGGGGGACTATAATGAGCAGTTCTTC. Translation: CASSPLAAGDYNEQFF.